The 16 T cell receptor beta chains given below trace back to one sample, sequenced in a study of prognosis after radiotherapy for stage I lung cancer. Researchers used two-round multiplex PCR to amplify TCR beta CDR3 starting from genomic DNA. For every TRBV and TRBJ gene, a specific primer was used in first-round PCR. MiXCR, applied by TCRdb to the multiplex PCR reads, yields one record per CDR3 protein. The sample holds about 19,000 distinct CDR3 sequences, 45% to 70% seen once. The sample in question was PBMCs, obtained before or after stereotactic body radiation therapy (not recorded which). The receptors stem from a donor over 45 with non-small cell lung cancer.

V gene TRBV5-1 combines with J gene TRBJ2-7; 11 bases fit TRBD1. V shed 0 bases and J 9 bases; nucleotides not matched to a gene: 8. The germline V gene encodes CDR1 SGHRS and CDR2 YFSETQ. This CDR3 contains 15 residues. CDR3 coding DNA: TGCGCCAGCAGCTTGGATTCCGGACAGGGGGCGTTGCAGTACTTC. Translating it yields CASSLDSGQGALQYF.

About this clonotype: Possible read error: a much larger clone is one base away. The chain uses TRBV6-5 and TRBJ1-1; D might be TRBD1 (6 bases). Germline V lookup: CDR1 MNHEY, CDR2 SVGAGI. The CDR3 is 15 amino acids. For the CDR3, the DNA is TGTGCCAGCAGTTACTCGGACAGACCGAACACTGAAGCTTCCTTT. Residues: CASSYSDRPNTEASF.

V is TRBV6-1 and J is TRBJ2-1; D ambiguous. CDR1 and CDR2 (germline): MNHNS, SASEGT. This CDR3 region has 11 residues. V lost 4 bases and J lost 7, with 5 bases in between. CDR3 DNA sequence: TGTGCCAGCAGTGTCGGTAATGAGCAGTTCTTC. Its protein is CASSVGNEQFF.

This clonotype counts as medium-sized. J is TRBJ1-3 and V is TRBV6-1; the D is unclear. This CDR3 is 13 amino acids long. V was cut by 5 bases and J by 4 bases, with 9 bases left in between. Germline CDR1 is MNHNS and CDR2 is SASEGT. CDR3: CASSTTSGNTIYF. CDR3 coding DNA: TGTGCCAGCAGTACGACATCGGGAAACACCATATATTTT.

This clonotype occurred many times. CDR3: CASLSGGSRETQYF. As DNA, the CDR3 is TGTGCCAGCCTCAGTGGCGGGAGTAGGGAGACCCAGTACTTC. The chain joins TRBV12-3 or TRBV12-4 to TRBJ2-5; 7 nucleotides line up with TRBD2. V trimming: 8 bases; J trimming: 5 bases; junction bases outside the gene matches: 11. The CDR3 totals 14 residues.

Concerning this clonotype itself: At one end the junction does not follow the germline gene, possibly because of a read error. The chain recombines TRBV11-3 with TRBJ2-2, with a tentative D call TRBD2 (6 bases). Germline values: CDR1 SGHNT, CDR2 YENEEA. CDR3 length equals 16 residues. CDR3 loop: CAISLEPPREGVELFF. The DNA for the CDR3 is TGTGCCATCAGCTTAGAGCCTCCGCGGGAAGGTGTGGAGCTGTTTTTT.

The table lists this clonotype with many counts. Mismatch with germline at one junction end may stem from a read error. CDR3 region: CASSLGRNTEAFF. CDR3 sequence (DNA): TGTGCTAGCAGCTTAGGGAGGAACACTGAAGCTTTCTTT. V gene TRBV7-7 combines with J gene TRBJ1-1; D uncertain. This CDR3 is built from 13 residues. Germline CDR1 reads SSHAT; CDR2 reads FNYEAQ (reference sequence).

This clonotype is a singleton in its sample. The V gene is TRBV12-3 or TRBV12-4, the J gene TRBJ2-4, with D perhaps TRBD2 (6 bases). The CDR3 runs 14 residues. Trimming left V 4 bases short and J 0 bases short, with 7 bases between. The CDR3 sequence is CASSSGLAKNIQYF. The DNA of the CDR3 is TGTGCCAGCAGTTCGGGACTAGCCAAAAACATTCAGTACTTC.

The CDR3 sequence: CASSFTGGELFF. The DNA of the CDR3 is TGTGCCAGCAGTTTCACAGGCGGGGAGCTGTTTTTT. The chain recombines TRBV28 with TRBJ2-2; perhaps TRBD1 as D (5 bases). Trimming cost V 3 bases and J 7 bases, with 6 bases left between them. Per germline, CDR1 MDHEN and CDR2 SYDVKM. This CDR3 contains 12 residues.

The rearrangement links TRBV4-1 to TRBJ2-2; the D is unclear. The ends were cut back, 2 bases at V and 4 bases at J, with 5 bases in the middle. The CDR3 loop spans 13 amino acids. From germline, CDR1 is MGHRA and CDR2 YSYEKL. CDR3 protein: CASSQQATGELFF. Here the CDR3 DNA reads TGCGCCAGCAGCCAACAGGCCACCGGGGAGCTGTTTTTT.

V is TRBV11-3 and J is TRBJ2-1, with 10 positions matching TRBD2. Losses at the gene ends were 6 bases for V and 6 bases for J; bases not matched to a gene: 14. The germline CDR1 and CDR2 sequences are SGHNT and YENEEA. The CDR3 runs 17 residues. The CDR3: CASSTHQREGRGNEQFF. CDR3 in DNA: TGTGCCAGCAGTACCCACCAGCGGGAGGGTAGGGGCAATGAGCAGTTCTTC.

This sequence joins TRBV30 and TRBJ1-2; D unclear. Germline CDR1 reads GTSNPN; CDR2 reads SVGIG (reference sequence). The CDR3 runs 11 residues. With 4 bases removed from V and 12 bases from J, the gap between germline ends came to 15 bases. CDR3 residues: CAWIVLVWNTF. The DNA of the CDR3 is TGTGCCTGGATTGTACTCGTGTGGAACACCTTC. Full variable domain (outside the CDR3, taken from reference TRBV30 and TRBJ1-2): SQTIHQWPATLVQPVGSPLSLECTVEGTSNPNLYWYRQAAGRGLQLLFYSVGIGQISSEVPQNLSASRPQDRQFILSSKKLLLSDSGFYLCAWIVLVWNTFGSGTRLTVV.

This clonotype appeared many times. This chain links TRBV30 with TRBJ2-1, with 8 bases that match TRBD1. Looked up from germline, CDR1 is GTSNPN and CDR2 is SVGIG (reference sequence). This CDR3 is built from 13 residues. The V and J ends lost 7 bases and 3 bases, in that order; junction bases with no gene match: 5. The chain's CDR3 is CASQGADYNEQFF. The CDR3 DNA reads as TGTGCCTCCCAGGGGGCGGACTACAATGAGCAGTTCTTC.

In its sample, this clonotype was seen a few times. A far larger clone differs by one base, so this is likely a read error. Because the CDR3 is missing its conserved closing phenylalanine or tryptophan, this is likely a read error. V gene TRBV6-5 combines with J gene TRBJ1-1; TRBD1 might be the D (6 bases). Matching the DNA end better, TRBJ2-3 makes the J call doubtful. This CDR3 is built from 14 residues. Germline V lookup: CDR1 MNHEY, CDR2 SVGAGI. This CDR3 is CASSYGTPRDTQYL. In DNA form, the CDR3 reads TGTGCCAGCAGTTACGGGACACCGAGGGATACGCAGTATCTT.

This clonotype was recorded at least ten times. This chain uses TRBV7-6 with TRBJ2-1, with 10 nucleotides matching TRBD2. V dropped 8 bases and J dropped 6; count of bases not matched to a gene: 10. Germline V gives CDR1 SGHVS, CDR2 FNYEAQ. This CDR3 has 15 amino acids. The CDR3 DNA sequence: TGTGCCAGCCTTACTCTAGCGGGAGACGCCAATGAGCAGTTCTTC. Its translation: CASLTLAGDANEQFF.

This clonotype was observed many times. CDR3 region: CASSVGRGPSYGYTF. The DNA for the CDR3 is TGTGCCAGCAGCGTAGGAAGGGGTCCCTCCTATGGCTACACCTTC. J is TRBJ1-2 and V is TRBV9; D may be TRBD1 (5 bases). The germline V and J ends were trimmed by 0 bases and 4 bases, with 13 bases remaining between them. This CDR3 has 15 amino acids. Germline CDR1 and CDR2: SGDLS and YYNGEE.